This T cell receptor (beta chain) comes out of a study of post-analysis software for immune sequencing data (dated by TCRdb to between 2014 and 2017). Describing the broader study: Relapsing-remitting, secondary progressive and progressive-relapsing multiple sclerosis were recorded as disease courses, and subtype annotation was lacking for some patients. The patient repertoires were compared against around 11 previously published healthy control repertoires obtained from donors aged about 6 to 28 years. A subset of samples was prepared in parallel using single-end sample barcoding, then pooled and co-amplified after Illumina adapter ligation.

With regard to this clonotype: Its antigen has not been determined. No base qualities exist here, and no much larger clone lies one base off it.

From cysteine to phenylalanine, the CDR3 is 13 amino acids long. The entry retains the CDR3 DNA only, 39 bases that are in frame from base 1. V drops 6 bases and J drops 8 bases, leaving 14 bases in between. According to the germline V gene, CDR1 reads MNHNS and CDR2 reads SASEGT. To demonstrate the VDJtools post-analysis software, TCR beta repertoires were profiled from the peripheral blood of about 13 young patients with multiple sclerosis. The multiple sclerosis patients were children and adolescents between roughly 6 and 16 years of age. The protocol used for the library was PCR. The sequencer was an Illumina HiSeq 2500. To reduce PCR and sequencing biases, unique molecular identifiers were incorporated into the TCR beta cDNA libraries. Per 1 to 10 million input T cells, roughly 0.5 million cDNA molecules were obtained, such that each molecule approximated one T cell. The patient libraries were prepared and sequenced with the same protocol used for the earlier healthy control dataset. Within a given batch, samples were prepared together, multiplexed and sequenced on the same HiSeq lane. Regarding the original processing steps: MIGEC was used to process the raw barcoded reads, and molecular identifier groups with only a single read were discarded before consensus assembly and CDR3 extraction. Clonotype tables were post-analysed with VDJtools, normalizing diversity by down-sampling all datasets to the smallest sample size. In repertoire overlap clustering, CDR3 amino acid sequences, but not nucleotide sequences, were matched to correct batch-related cross-sample contamination. The raw public reads went through TCRdb reprocessing: fastp at Q25, MiXCR clone calling, in-frame beta chains kept. Identical CDR3 protein sequences are pooled into one entry, listed with their most common genes and DNA. The V and J calls here are based on TCRdb, not the publication. The sample includes 700,000 to 800,000 distinct CDR3 sequences, with roughly 27% observed a single time. The ten largest clones add up to roughly 0.53% of the sample.

What the study reported, not specific to this receptor: The control group was slightly older than the multiple sclerosis patient group. Patients showed significantly higher frequencies than controls for 4 or 5 TRBV segments, among them TRBV5-6, TRBV5-1 and TRBV20-1. Normalized Chao1 diversity was significantly lower in multiple sclerosis patients than controls, suggesting substantial peripheral T-cell clonal expansion. Strong co-clustering of samples prepared in the same batch was shown by direct clustering with F measure, prompting a batch-effect correction.

Input material: blood. This receptor was identified in a girl between 10 and 17 years old with multiple sclerosis. The chain is made from TRBV6-1 and TRBJ2-1, with no reliable assignment of the D segment. The nucleotide sequence is TGTGCCAGCAGCGCCCGGTCCTCCTATGAGCAGTTCTTC. Protein translation: CASSARSSYEQFF.